This is a list of T cell receptor beta chains from one sample in a study of metastatic and nonmetastatic thyroid tumors. From the PCR reads, TCRdb re-called clones with MiXCR. This sample has fewer than 20,000 clones, with roughly 25% found just once. Sequencing was carried out using adjacent normal tissue. The receptor source for this set is a female donor with papillary thyroid cancer or a benign thyroid nodule (not recorded which). Some clones in this sample may be carry-over from other donors' samples. Both conserved end residues are part of each CDR3. The D gene is left open where the match is weak. The size field is filled for only some rows; it gives once, few, many or a size class.

>TRBJ2-2|TRBV5-1|NA|NA
TGCGCCAGTGGTCACCGGACGAGCACCGGGGAGCTGTTTTTT
CASGHRTSTGELFF
>TRBJ2-7|TRBV6-1|NA|NA
TGTGCCAGCAGTGACGGGAGTGGGGACGAGCAGTACTTC
CASSDGSGDEQYF
>TRBJ1-5|TRBV12-3/TRBV12-4|NA|NA
TGTGCCAGCAGCATAGAGGGCAATCAGCCCCAGCATTTT
CASSIEGNQPQHF
>TRBJ2-2|TRBV28|NA|few
TGTGCCAGCAGACCCATCAAAATGGACAGAGGGAACACCGGGGAGCTGTTTTTT
CASRPIKMDRGNTGELFF
>TRBJ1-5|TRBV19|NA|few
TGTGCCAGTAGTATGGGACAATATAGCAATCAGCCCCAGCATTTT
CASSMGQYSNQPQHF
>TRBJ1-3|TRBV6-5|NA|many
TGTGCCAGCAGTTACTCGACTGTCACCGGAAACACCATATATTTT
CASSYSTVTGNTIYF
>TRBJ2-3|TRBV20-1|TRBD2|NA
TGCAGTGCTAGCGAGCGACTAGCGCACACAGATACGCAGTATTTT
CSASERLAHTDTQYF
>TRBJ2-5|TRBV19|TRBD2|NA
TGTGCCAGTAGTCATCTAGCGGGACAAGAGACCCAGTACTTC
CASSHLAGQETQYF
>TRBJ2-3|TRBV20-1|TRBD1|few
TGCAGTGCTACCGGGACAGGGAGCACAGATACGCAGTATTTT
CSATGTGSTDTQYF
>TRBJ1-2|TRBV6-1|NA|many
TGTGCCAGCAGCGAGATCCGGGGGGCAAGGGGCTACACCTTC
CASSEIRGARGYTF
>TRBJ2-2|TRBV12-3/TRBV12-4|TRBD1|few
TGTGCCAGCAGTATACAGGGGATGGGAGTCGGGGAGCTGTTTTTT
CASSIQGMGVGELFF
>TRBJ1-1|TRBV5-6|NA|NA
TGTGCCAGCAGCCCCCCCTTGGGAAGAGAAGCTTTCTTT
CASSPPLGREAFF
>TRBJ1-1|TRBV27|NA|few
TGTGCCAGCAGGAGAACAGAGGGTGAAGCTTTCTTT
CASRRTEGEAFF
>TRBJ1-2|TRBV2|NA|few
TGTGCCAGCAGTGTCTCAGACACTAGAGTCTATGGCTACACCTTC
CASSVSDTRVYGYTF
>TRBJ2-1|TRBV5-1|NA|NA
TGCGCCAGCAGCTTGCGGGGCCCCCAGTTCTTC
CASSLRGPQFF
>TRBJ2-7|TRBV6-1|NA|NA
TGTGCCAGCAGTTTAGTCAGGGGCCCCTACGAGCAGTACTTC
CASSLVRGPYEQYF
>TRBJ1-2|TRBV12-3/TRBV12-4|TRBD1|few
TGTGCCAGCAGTTTATTGGACAGGTGGGCTTGCTACACCTTC
CASSLLDRWACYTF
>TRBJ1-5|TRBV7-2|NA|few
TGTGCCAGCAGCTTATCGGGGGAAGGGCCCCAGCATTTT
CASSLSGEGPQHF
>TRBJ1-1|TRBV10-1|NA|NA
TGCGCCAGCAGCGTTTCCCTGAACACTGAAGCTTTCTTT
CASSVSLNTEAFF
>TRBJ2-7|TRBV15|TRBD2|few
TGTGCCACCCGGACTAGCGACCTCTACGAGCAGTACTTC
CATRTSDLYEQYF
>TRBJ1-1|TRBV7-9|NA|once
TGTGCCAGCAGCTTAGTGTTTGGCACTGAAGCTTTCTTT
CASSLVFGTEAFF
>TRBJ2-6|TRBV5-1|NA|NA
TGCGCCAGCAGCTTGGCCGTCAGCTCTGGGGCCAACGTCCTGACTTTC
CASSLAVSSGANVLTF
>TRBJ2-2|TRBV6-1|NA|NA
TGTGCCAGCACTGGGAGGGGGGTTGGGAACACCGGGGAGCTGTTTTTT
CASTGRGVGNTGELFF
>TRBJ2-2|TRBV20-1|NA|few
TGCAGTGCTAGAGATTTGTACAGGGCCACCGGGGAGCTGTTTTTT
CSARDLYRATGELFF
>TRBJ2-1|TRBV6-1|TRBD1|few
TGTGCCACAACGACAGGGGGCTGGGATGAGCAGTTCTTC
CATTTGGWDEQFF
>TRBJ2-7|TRBV7-2|NA|few
TGTGCCAGCAGCCGCCCGGGCTACGAGCAGTACTTC
CASSRPGYEQYF
>TRBJ1-2|TRBV28|NA|few
TGTGCCAGCAGTTTCCCCGGGGGGCGCGGCTATGGCTACACCTTC
CASSFPGGRGYGYTF
>TRBJ1-3|TRBV6-6|NA|few
TGTGCCAGCAGTTACTCGGGTCCAGGGGCTGGAAACACCATATATTTT
CASSYSGPGAGNTIYF
>TRBJ2-3|TRBV6-1|TRBD1|NA
TGTGCCAGCAGTTCACGGGACAGTTTTTTTGGTGATACGCAGTATTTT
CASSSRDSFFGDTQYF
>TRBJ2-7|TRBV19|NA|NA
TGTGCCAGTAGTATAGCGGTTGGTCCGGTATCCTACGAGCAGTACTTT
CASSIAVGPVSYEQYF
>TRBJ2-2|TRBV11-2|NA|NA
TGTGCCAGCAGCTTAGGAGGGCGGGCGAACACCGGGGAGCTGTTTTTT
CASSLGGRANTGELFF
>TRBJ1-4|TRBV6-5|NA|NA
TGTGCCAGCACACAGTGGGGGGAAAAACTGTTTTTT
CASTQWGEKLFF
>TRBJ2-7|TRBV16|TRBD1|medium-sized
TGTGCCAGCAGCGTGGGACAGGGCTACGAGCAGTACTTC
CASSVGQGYEQYF
>TRBJ1-1|TRBV11-2|TRBD1|NA
TGTGCCAGCAGCCTAGACAGGGGGGCTCGGACTGAAGCTTTCTTT
CASSLDRGARTEAFF
>TRBJ1-2|TRBV29-1|TRBD1|medium-sized
TGCAGCGTCCAACAGGGGGACTATGGCTACACCTTC
CSVQQGDYGYTF
>TRBJ1-1|TRBV7-9|NA|NA
TGTGCCAGCAGCTTCAGGGAAGCAAGAGCTTTCTTT
CASSFREARAFF
>TRBJ2-3|TRBV10-1|NA|NA
TGCGCCAGCAGTGAGTCGGGGTCTGGATCTTTAGATACGCAGTATTTT
CASSESGSGSLDTQYF
>TRBJ1-2|TRBV12-5|TRBD1|large
TGTGCTAGTGGTTTGGTAAGGGGACAGGGCCTTAGTTATGGCTACACCTTC
CASGLVRGQGLSYGYTF
>TRBJ1-4|TRBV24-1|NA|NA
TGTGCCACCAGTGCCGGGTCCGGGGGAAAACTGTTTTTT
CATSAGSGGKLFF
>TRBJ1-3|TRBV28|NA|NA
TGTGCCAGCAGTTTAACCCTTGGATGGAACACCATATATTTT
CASSLTLGWNTIYF
>TRBJ1-2|TRBV28|TRBD1|few
TGTGCCAGCAGTCCCGACAGGGGTCTAGGTGGCTACACCTTC
CASSPDRGLGGYTF
>TRBJ2-5|TRBV2|TRBD1|NA
TGTGCCAGCAGGGGGACAGTCCTAGGGAAGACCCAGTACTTC
CASRGTVLGKTQYF
>TRBJ2-7|TRBV19|NA|NA
TGTGCCAGTAGTCGTGAGAAGGGGGGGCGCGAGCAGTACTTC
CASSREKGGREQYF
>TRBJ2-7|TRBV6-5|NA|few
TGTGCCAGCAGTTACCCTCGGGACAACTACGAGCAGTACTTC
CASSYPRDNYEQYF
>TRBJ2-7|TRBV12-3/TRBV12-4|TRBD2|many
TGTGCCAGCAGTTTTGCGGCGGGAGGTTACGAGCAGTACTTC
CASSFAAGGYEQYF
>TRBJ1-2|TRBV20-1|TRBD1|NA
TGCAGTGCTAGGGACAGGACCAACTATGGCTACACCTTC
CSARDRTNYGYTF
>TRBJ2-7|TRBV28|NA|many
TGTGCCAGCAGTTTAGGTACCTACGAGCAGTACTTC
CASSLGTYEQYF